This T cell receptor (beta chain) was sequenced in a study of T cells in Graves' hyperthyroidism and ophthalmopathy. This clonotype came up many times. RNA transcripts served as the template for amplifying TCR beta CDR3 regions. The TCR CDR3 was amplified in a first-round RT-PCR using the HTBI primer set. TCRdb fed the multiplex PCR reads into MiXCR, producing one record per CDR3 protein. The sample comprises 650,000 to 750,000 distinct CDR3 sequences, about 14% of which are singletons, and approximately 10% rests with the top ten. The germline V gene has CDR1 PRHDT and CDR2 FYEKMQ (reference sequence). The CDR3 runs to 15 residues. Trimming took off 4 bases at V and 0 bases at J, with 12 bases between the two ends.

The sequenced sample consisted of blood. The chain is built from TRBV13 and TRBJ1-2, with D perhaps matching TRBD1 (5 bases). This TCR was sampled from a woman aged 18-29 years with Graves' hyperthyroidism. The CDR3 reads CASSSRGDANYGYTF. The CDR3, as DNA: TGTGCCAGCAGCTCCCGAGGGGATGCTAACTATGGCTACACCTTC.